This TCR beta chain stems from a study of tumor-infiltrating lymphocytes in primary liver carcinoma. Synthesis of TCR beta cDNA was carried out from 450 to 650 ng total RNA with a constant-region primer. Construction of TCR beta libraries relied on three successive nested multiplex PCR rounds employing slightly modified ARM-PCR. The study ran its first two PCR rounds for about 11 cycles each, using TRBV1-TRBV30 forward primers and a C-beta reverse primer. A single record per CDR3 protein comes from TCRdb applying MiXCR to the multiplex PCR reads. The table lists about 310,000 distinct CDR3 sequences, 58% of them singletons. Researchers drew blood RNA from unsorted whole blood and extracted germline DNA as well. CDR1 and CDR2 (germline): MNHEY, SVGEGT. V was pared by 2 bases and J by 4 bases, with 4 bases of the junction left unmatched. This CDR3 comprises 16 residues. This clonotype appeared many times.

Sequencing was performed on peripheral blood. This clonotype originated in a woman under 40 with primary liver carcinoma and hepatitis B virus infection. The chain joins TRBV6-2 or TRBV6-3 to TRBJ2-7, with 14 bases aligning to TRBD2. The CDR3 coding sequence is TGTGCCAGCAGTTACGGGACTAGCGGGAGAGTGTACGAGCAGTACTTC. It translates to CASSYGTSGRVYEQYF.